The clone carrying this T cell receptor beta chain was detected many times. This sample was included in a study of neurological immune-mediated disorders. CDR1 and CDR2 (germline): MNHNY, SVGAGI (reference sequence). The CDR3 loop spans 15 amino acids. V was clipped by 9 bases and J by 4 bases; unmatched bases: 10. Time point of the sample: technical triplicate 1. Synthesis of cDNA was accomplished via 5'RACE employing 10-nucleotide random UMIs. TCRdb reprocessed the 5' RACE reads with MiXCR, giving one entry per CDR3 protein. The data contain tens of thousands of distinct CDR3 sequences, about 12% of them seen just once; the ten biggest clones take up about 5.5%.

The TCR originated in a female donor with HTLV-1-associated myelopathy (HAM/TSP). Specimen: CD4+ T cells from blood. J is TRBJ2-5 and V is TRBV6-6, with 11 bases matching TRBD2. CDR3 in DNA: TGTGCCAGTGCAGGGGGTGGACTAGCGGGAGAGACCCAGTACTTC. Its protein product is CASAGGGLAGETQYF.